Below, 9 T cell receptor beta chains from the same sample are listed, as sequenced in a study of T cell responses to AZD1222 COVID-19 vaccine. TCRdb's copy holds only in-frame clones and misses some; the assay was immunoSEQ multiplex PCR. The profile shows approximately 180,000 clones, almost 90% of them singletons. Sequenced material: peripheral blood, taken on day 0 of AZD1222 vaccination. The receptors stem from an adult in good health.

This clone was found once. The chain uses TRBV28 and TRBJ1-2, with D uncertain. The CDR3 is 15 amino acids. V shed 2 bases and J shed 1 base, with 11 bases lying between them. Germline V gene lookup returns CDR1 MDHEN and CDR2 SYDVKM. The CDR3 reads CASSLGPVVNYGYTF. In DNA form, the CDR3 reads TGTGCCAGCAGTTTAGGCCCAGTCGTTAACTATGGCTACACCTTC.

The chain recombines TRBV3-1 (or the pseudogene TRBV3-2) with TRBJ1-5, with a tentative D call TRBD1 (5 bases). V lost 1 base and J 4 bases, leaving 20 bases between the germline ends. This CDR3 region has 18 residues. CDR1 LGHDT and CDR2 YNNKEL come from the germline V gene (reference sequence). This chain's CDR3 is CASSQGGRGAVLNQPQHF. CDR3 nucleotides: TGTGCCAGCAGCCAAGGGGGCCGAGGGGCGGTATTGAATCAGCCCCAGCATTTT.

This chain joins TRBV3-1 (or the pseudogene TRBV3-2) and TRBJ1-5; no reliable D call. CDR1 and CDR2 from the germline V gene are LGHDT and YNNKEL (reference sequence). CDR3 length: 12 amino acids. Trimming took 1 base from V and 7 from J, leaving 5 bases between them. In nucleotides, the CDR3 is TGTGCCAGCAGCCAAGGAGGCCAGCCCCAGCATTTT. This codes for CASSQGGQPQHF.

Only a few counts were recorded for this clone. The V call is TRBV3-1 (or the pseudogene TRBV3-2), the J call TRBJ1-5; D not certain. With 1 base removed from V and 7 bases from J, the gap between germline ends came to 26 bases. The CDR3 covers 19 residues. Germline V lookup: CDR1 LGHDT, CDR2 YNNKEL (reference sequence). The DNA for the CDR3 is TGTGCCAGCAGCCAAGGCTCCGAGCTTTTCCGAAAAGGAGGGCAGCCCCAGCATTTT. Translating gives CASSQGSELFRKGGQPQHF.

A note on this clone: This CDR3 fails to terminate in the conserved phenylalanine or tryptophan, so it likely reflects a read error. The DNA is left out, because the CDR3 cannot be placed on it with certainty; the CDR3 is given as TCRdb lists it. The rearrangement links TRBV11-3 to TRBJ1-2. Germline CDR1 SGHNT, CDR2 YENEEA. The CDR3 has 11 amino acids, counting both end residues. The CDR3 reads CASRRDAGRWV.

V and J are TRBV7-3 and TRBJ2-1; 10 positions agree with TRBD2. V lost 5 bases to trimming and J lost 9 bases; unmatched junction nucleotides: 7. CDR3 size: 14 residues. Germline CDR1 SGHTA, CDR2 FQGTGA. The CDR3 loop is CASSGAGGPSEQFF. For the CDR3, the DNA is TGTGCCAGCAGCGGAGCGGGGGGGCCGAGTGAGCAGTTCTTC.

V gene TRBV5-1 combines with J gene TRBJ1-2; D is unclear. Germline lookup yields CDR1 SGHRS and CDR2 YFSETQ. This CDR3 comprises 14 residues. The V end lost 3 bases, the J end lost 6 bases, and 15 bases lay between the germline ends. CDR3 residues: CASSWTEEVDGYTF. Here the CDR3 DNA reads TGCGCCAGCAGCTGGACGGAGGAGGTCGATGGCTACACCTTC.

The chain combines TRBV30 with TRBJ1-5; no definite D call. The CDR3 has 13 amino acids. Germline values: CDR1 GTSNPN, CDR2 SVGIG (reference sequence). V lost 2 bases to trimming and J lost 0 bases, with 5 bases between them. CDR3 protein: CAWSTYSNQPQHF. CDR3 coding DNA: TGTGCCTGGAGTACCTATAGCAATCAGCCCCAGCATTTT.

This clone was counted only a few times. V and J are TRBV6-6 and TRBJ1-4; 8 bases agree with TRBD1. Trimming at V came to 7 bases and at J to 6 bases, leaving 7 bases not matched to a gene. Germline values: CDR1 MNHNY, CDR2 SVGAGI (reference sequence). The CDR3 sequence is 14 residues long. CDR3 DNA sequence: TGTGCCAGCACCGACAGGGGATTAGATGAAAAACTGTTTTTT. Protein sequence: CASTDRGLDEKLFF.